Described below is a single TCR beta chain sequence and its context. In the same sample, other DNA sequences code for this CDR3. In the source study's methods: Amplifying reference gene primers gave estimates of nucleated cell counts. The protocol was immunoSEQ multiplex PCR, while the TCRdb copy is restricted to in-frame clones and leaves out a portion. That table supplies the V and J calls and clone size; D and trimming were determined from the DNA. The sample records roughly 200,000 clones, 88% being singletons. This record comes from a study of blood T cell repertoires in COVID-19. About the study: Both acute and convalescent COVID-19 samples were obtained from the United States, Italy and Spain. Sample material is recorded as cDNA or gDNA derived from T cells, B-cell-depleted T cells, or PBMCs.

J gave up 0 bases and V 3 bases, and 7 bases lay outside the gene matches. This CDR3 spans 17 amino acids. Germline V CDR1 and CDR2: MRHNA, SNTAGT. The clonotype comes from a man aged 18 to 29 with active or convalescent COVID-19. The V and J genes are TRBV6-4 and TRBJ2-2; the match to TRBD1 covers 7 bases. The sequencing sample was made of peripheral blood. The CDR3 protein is CASSDSVDRANTGELFF. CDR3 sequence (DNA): TGTGCCAGCAGTGATTCCGTAGACAGGGCGAACACCGGGGAGCTGTTTTTT.